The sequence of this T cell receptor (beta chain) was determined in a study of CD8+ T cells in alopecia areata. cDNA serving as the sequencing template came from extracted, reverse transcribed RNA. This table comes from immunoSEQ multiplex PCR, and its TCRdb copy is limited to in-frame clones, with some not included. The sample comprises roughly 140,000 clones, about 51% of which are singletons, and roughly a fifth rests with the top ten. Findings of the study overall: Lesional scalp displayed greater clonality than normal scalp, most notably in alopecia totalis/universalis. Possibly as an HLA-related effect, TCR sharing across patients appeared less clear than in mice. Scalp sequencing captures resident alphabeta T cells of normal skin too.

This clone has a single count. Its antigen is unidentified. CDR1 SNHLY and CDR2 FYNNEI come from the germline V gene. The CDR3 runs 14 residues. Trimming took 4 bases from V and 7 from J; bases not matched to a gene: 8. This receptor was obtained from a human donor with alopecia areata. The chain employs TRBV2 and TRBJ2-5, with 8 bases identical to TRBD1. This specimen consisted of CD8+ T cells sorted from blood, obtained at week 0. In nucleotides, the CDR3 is TGTGCCAGCAGTGCCAGGACAGGGATTGGGACCCAGTACTTC. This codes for CASSARTGIGTQYF.